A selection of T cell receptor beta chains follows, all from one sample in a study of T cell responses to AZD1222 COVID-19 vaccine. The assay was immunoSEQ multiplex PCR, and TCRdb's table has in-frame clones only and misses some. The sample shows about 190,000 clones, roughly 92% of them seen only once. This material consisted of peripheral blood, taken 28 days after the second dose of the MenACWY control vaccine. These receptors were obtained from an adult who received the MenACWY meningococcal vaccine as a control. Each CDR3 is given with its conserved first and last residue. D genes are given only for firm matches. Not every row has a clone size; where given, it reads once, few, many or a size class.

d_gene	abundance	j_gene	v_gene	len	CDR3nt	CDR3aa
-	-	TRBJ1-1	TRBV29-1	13	TGCAGCGCCCACCGGGACACAGGCCCTGAAGCTTTCTTT	CSAHRDTGPEAFF
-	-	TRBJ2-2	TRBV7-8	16	TGTGCCAGCAGCTTACGTGACGGGGGCAACACCGGGGAGCTGTTTTTT	CASSLRDGGNTGELFF
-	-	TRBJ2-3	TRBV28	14	TGTGCCAGCAGTAACACCAGGGGGGGGGATACGCAGTATTTT	CASSNTRGGDTQYF
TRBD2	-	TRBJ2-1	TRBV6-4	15	TGTGCCAGCAGTCCCGGGACTAACCCCTACAATGAGCAGTTCTTC	CASSPGTNPYNEQFF
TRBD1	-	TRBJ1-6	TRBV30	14	TGTGCCTGGAGGGGGGACAGGGGCGGTTCACCCCTCCACTTT	CAWRGDRGGSPLHF
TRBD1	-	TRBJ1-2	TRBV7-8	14	TGTGCCAGCAGCTCGAGGACAGGTTTTGATGGCTACACCTTC	CASSSRTGFDGYTF
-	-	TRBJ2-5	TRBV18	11	TGTGCCAGCTCGCCACAAGAGACCCAGTACTTC	CASSPQETQYF
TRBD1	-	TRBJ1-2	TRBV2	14	TGTGCCAGCAGTGAAGCGGACAGGGGATATGGCTACACCTTC	CASSEADRGYGYTF
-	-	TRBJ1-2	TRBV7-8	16	TGTGCCAGCAGCGCAGACGTAACAGGTGGTAACTATGGCTACACCTTC	CASSADVTGGNYGYTF
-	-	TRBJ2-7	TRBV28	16	TGTGCCAGCAGTGGGGGTGGAATGGTTAATCTGGGAGAGCAGTACTTC	CASSGGGMVNLGEQYF
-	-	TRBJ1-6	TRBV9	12	TGTGCCAGCAGCGTAGGAAATTCACCCCTCCACTTT	CASSVGNSPLHF
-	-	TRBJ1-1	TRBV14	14	TGTGCCAGCAGCCGGGCGCGCGGGAACACTGAAGCTTTCTTT	CASSRARGNTEAFF
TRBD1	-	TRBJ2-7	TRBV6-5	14	TGTGCCAGCAGCTTAGGGACAGGGGGTTACGAGCAGTACTTC	CASSLGTGGYEQYF
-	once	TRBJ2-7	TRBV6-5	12	TGTGCCAGCTTTACAGCCGTTTACGAGCAGTACTTC	CASFTAVYEQYF
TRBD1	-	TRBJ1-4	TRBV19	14	TGTGCCAGTAGTGGACAGGGGGCTAATGAAAAACTGTTTTTT	CASSGQGANEKLFF
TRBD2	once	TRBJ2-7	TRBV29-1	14	TGCAGCGTTGAAGGACTAGCGGGATCGGGGGAGCAGTACTTC	CSVEGLAGSGEQYF
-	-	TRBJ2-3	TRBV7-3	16	TGTGCCAGCAGCCCCCGGGACTCGACGCCCCCAGATACGCAGTATTTT	CASSPRDSTPPDTQYF
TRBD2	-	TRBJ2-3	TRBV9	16	TGTGCCAGCAGCGAGACAGCGGGAGTTGATACAGATACGCAGTATTTT	CASSETAGVDTDTQYF
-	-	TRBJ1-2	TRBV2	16	TGTGCCAGCATTAACAGACCACTGTACTCTAACTATGGCTACACCTTC	CASINRPLYSNYGYTF
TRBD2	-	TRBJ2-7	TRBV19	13	TGTGCCAGTAGATCCCGCGGGAGAGGCGAGCAGTACTTC	CASRSRGRGEQYF
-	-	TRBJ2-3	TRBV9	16	TGTGCCAGCAGCGAACGACTCCCTTCTAGCACAGATACGCAGTATTTT	CASSERLPSSTDTQYF
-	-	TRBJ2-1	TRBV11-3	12	TGTGCCAGCACCTACAACGGCAATGAGCAGTTCTTC	CASTYNGNEQFF
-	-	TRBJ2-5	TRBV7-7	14	TGTGCTAGCAGCTTATCGCAGACTCCGGAGACCCAGTACTTC	CASSLSQTPETQYF
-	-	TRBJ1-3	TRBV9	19	TGTGCCAGCAGCGTAGGCCCCGGTGGAGTGACCCTCTCTGGAAACACCATATATTTT	CASSVGPGGVTLSGNTIYF